This entry lists 12 T cell receptor beta chains sequenced from one sample in a study of Graves' ophthalmopathy and Graves' hyperthyroidism. TCR beta CDR3 amplification used RNA transcripts. First-round RT-PCR with HTBI primers preceded a second-round multiplex PCR. TCRdb analysed the multiplex PCR reads with MiXCR anew, one entry per CDR3 protein. The sample carries around 1,000,000 distinct CDR3 sequences, approximately 35% recorded once. The sample consisted of peripheral blood or thyroid tissue (not recorded which). Receptors originate from an adult man with Graves' hyperthyroidism.

The V call is TRBV10-3, the J call TRBJ2-7; perhaps TRBD2 as D (6 bases). Trimming removed 10 bases from V and 2 bases from J, with 15 bases in between. The CDR3 totals 13 residues. The V gene's germline CDR1 is ENHRY and CDR2 SYGVKD. CDR3 DNA: TGTGCCAGCATTGGGCGGGGAACCTACGAGCAGTACTTC. Translation: CASIGRGTYEQYF.

In its sample, this clonotype was seen many times. The chain joins TRBV27 to TRBJ1-4; no clear D gene. TRBJ2-2 matches the DNA end more closely, so the J call is doubtful. CDR3 length equals 11 residues. Germline values: CDR1 MNHEY, CDR2 SMNVEV (reference sequence). The CDR3 region has the DNA TGTGCCAGCATGGGTTTCGGGGAGCTGTTTTTT. Its protein product is CASMGFGELFF.

This clonotype was detected once. A much larger clone lies one base from this, so it may be a read error. This chain joins TRBV5-1 and TRBJ1-1, with a weak D call TRBD1 (5 bases). CDR3 length: 13 residues. CDR1 and CDR2 (germline): SGHRS, YFSETQ. V dropped 7 bases and J dropped 1 base, with 11 bases sitting between them. CDR3 coding DNA: TGCGCCAGCGGCATGGACACGAACACTGAAGCTTTCTTT. It specifies CASGMDTNTEAFF.

This clonotype was recorded many times. The chain uses TRBV7-9 and TRBJ2-5; 11 bases line up with TRBD2. The germline CDR1 and CDR2 sequences are SEHNR and FQNEAQ (reference sequence). The CDR3 covers 15 residues. V shed 3 bases, J shed 5 bases, and the junction held 5 bases outside the gene matches. CDR3 DNA sequence: TGTGCCAGCAGCTTTCCGGCTAGCGGGGGGGAGACCCAGTACTTC. Its translation is CASSFPASGGETQYF.

The V and J genes are TRBV2 and TRBJ2-7; D is possibly TRBD2 (6 bases). Germline CDR1 is SNHLY and CDR2 is FYNNEI. Between the trimmed V and J ends, which lost 6 bases and 2 bases, there was a span of 17 bases. This CDR3 contains 15 residues. CDR3: CASRSGEGSAYEQYF. The CDR3 coding sequence is TGTGCCAGCAGGTCGGGAGAAGGATCCGCCTACGAGCAGTACTTC.

A few counts support this clonotype. The rearrangement links TRBV12-3 or TRBV12-4 to TRBJ2-5, with D maybe TRBD2 (8 bases). Between the trimmed V and J ends, which lost 5 bases and 3 bases, there was a span of 25 bases. This CDR3 contains 18 residues. The DNA of the CDR3 is TGTGCCAGCAGTACCTACAGGGGCGCCAGCGGGAGTGAAGAGACCCAGTACTTC. Translation: CASSTYRGASGSEETQYF.

V usage is TRBV10-2 and J usage is TRBJ1-1; TRBD1 matches 10 bases. The CDR3 covers 15 residues. Germline V lookup: CDR1 WSHSY, CDR2 SAAADI. The V segment lost 6 bases and the J segment 7 bases; nucleotides outside the gene matches: 11. The CDR3 here is CASRERQGARYEAFF. DNA of the CDR3: TGCGCCAGCAGAGAGAGACAGGGGGCCAGATATGAAGCTTTCTTT.

This clonotype was seen many times. The chain joins TRBV10-3 to TRBJ2-5, with D unresolved. V was pared by 5 bases and J by 0 bases, with 1 base between. This CDR3 comprises 11 residues. Germline values: CDR1 ENHRY, CDR2 SYGVKD. The CDR3 bases are TGTGCCATCAGTAACCAAGAGACCCAGTACTTC. As protein: CAISNQETQYF.

This clonotype was counted many times. V usage is TRBV7-2 and J usage is TRBJ2-5; D is perhaps TRBD1 or TRBD2 (5 bases each). Trimming took off 1 base at V and 5 bases at J, with 20 bases between the two ends. This CDR3 is built from 17 residues. Germline assignment: CDR1 SGHTA and CDR2 FQGNSA. The CDR3 DNA sequence: TGTGCCAGCAGCTTAGGTGGTGACGGGGCTAAGGGGGAGACCCAGTACTTC. Its protein product is CASSLGGDGAKGETQYF.

The CDR3 sequence: CASLSIDRGSNEQFF. The DNA of the CDR3 is TGTGCCAGCCTCTCCATAGACAGGGGTAGCAATGAGCAGTTCTTC. The chain recombines TRBV7-9 with TRBJ2-5, with 8 nucleotides matching TRBD1. The DNA end favors TRBJ2-1, so the J call may be wrong. This CDR3 region has 15 residues. CDR1 and CDR2 (germline): SEHNR, FQNEAQ (reference sequence).

This clonotype came up many times. V is TRBV10-2 and J is TRBJ1-5, with D possibly matching TRBD1 (6 bases). The CDR3 runs to 14 residues. Germline lookup yields CDR1 WSHSY and CDR2 SAAADI. V was trimmed by 4 bases and J by 5 bases, leaving 12 bases between them. Here the CDR3 DNA reads TGCGCCAGCAGTGTGGGGGGGCGCGATCAGCCCCAGCATTTT. It yields the protein CASSVGGRDQPQHF.

Many counts were recorded for this clonotype. The chain uses TRBV11-2 and TRBJ1-1, with D possibly TRBD1 on 6 matching bases. V shed 5 bases and J shed 8 bases, with 12 bases lying between them. The CDR3 loop spans 12 amino acids. Germline values: CDR1 SGHAT, CDR2 FQNNGV. CDR3 DNA: TGTGCCAGCAGCCACGGACAGAGGGAAGCTTTCTTT. Its translation is CASSHGQREAFF.